This T cell receptor beta chain was sequenced during a study of early T cells in non-severe SARS-CoV-2 infection. This clonotype was seen at least ten times. Via MiXCR, TCRdb re-called the 5' RACE reads, giving one row per CDR3 protein. The sample holds about 22,000 distinct CDR3 sequences, approximately 3.8% seen once. In germline, CDR1 is SGHRS, CDR2 YFSETQ. V lost 4 bases and J lost 4, with 20 bases in between. The CDR3 is 16 residues long. Sequences were obtained from whole blood. The sequence derives from an adult who was a healthcare worker with PCR-confirmed SARS-CoV-2 infection or an uninfected control (not recorded which). V usage is TRBV5-1 and J usage is TRBJ1-2; unclear D gene. The CDR3 spells CASSLDLSTSVYGYTF. The DNA for the CDR3 is TGCGCCAGCAGCCTTGACTTATCGACAAGCGTCTATGGCTACACCTTC.